This T cell receptor beta chain was observed in a study of T cell repertoires in cytomegalovirus infection. About the study: Epitope selection comprised recently identified HLA-C-restricted CMV epitopes and well-studied HLA-B-restricted CMV epitopes. It was the public TCR beta signatures that indicated both CMV infection and matching HLA type.

Study-wide points: HLA-C-restricted CMV clonotypes gave the most frequent clonotype in two of eight donors. Summed public TCR beta family frequency identified CMV carriers bearing the relevant HLA.

This clonotype was counted at least ten times. Its matching antigen is unknown. Germline assignment: CDR1 MGHRA and CDR2 YSYEKL. The CDR3 runs to 16 residues. Trimming removed 0 bases at V and 4 bases at J, with 13 bases between. A single record per CDR3 protein comes from TCRdb applying MiXCR to the reads. Of over 120,000 distinct CDR3 sequences detected, 30% to 40% appear once; the ten largest clones hold roughly half. This specimen consisted of CD8+ T cells from cultured PBMCs, obtained from culture after CMV antigen stimulation. The V gene is TRBV4-1, the J gene TRBJ2-1; a possible D gene is TRBD1 (6 bases). The TCR comes from a human donor in good health (CMV status not recorded). Some clones in this sample may be carry-over from other donors' samples. In DNA, the CDR3 is TGCGCCAGCAGCCAAGAGACAGGACTTCATTACAATGAGCAGTTCTTC. This encodes CASSQETGLHYNEQFF.